Listed here are 28 T cell receptor beta chains from one sample, sequenced in a study of cytomegalovirus exposure and HLA in healthy donors. Use of 60 Vbeta and 13 Jbeta primers characterized the PCR. TCRdb's table, derived via immunoSEQ multiplex PCR, lists solely in-frame clones and lacks some. The sample holds roughly 200,000 clones; 79% are singletons and the top ten take roughly 1.6%. What was sequenced was PBMCs. These receptors were obtained from a man over 45 in good health and CMV-seronegative.

This chain links TRBV9 with TRBJ1-5, with D perhaps TRBD1 (5 bases). Trimming pared 0 bases from V and 4 bases from J, leaving 11 bases between. The CDR3 contains 15 residues. Germline V CDR1 and CDR2: SGDLS, YYNGEE. The DNA for the CDR3 is TGTGCCAGCAGCGTAGGGGACGCGGGGAATCAGCCCCAGCATTTT. It codes for CASSVGDAGNQPQHF.

The rearrangement joins TRBV9 to TRBJ2-2, with 7 bases identical to TRBD2. The CDR3 is 15 residues long. From germline, CDR1 is SGDLS and CDR2 YYNGEE. Trimming removed 2 bases from V and 5 bases from J; junction bases left unmatched: 6. CDR3 region: CASSVNAGVTGELFF. The CDR3 DNA follows: TGTGCCAGCAGCGTCAACGCGGGAGTTACCGGGGAGCTGTTTTTT.

DNA of the CDR3: TGTGCCAGCAGCTTATTAGGAGGGGCAGATACGCAGTATTTT. Translating it yields CASSLLGGADTQYF. This sequence joins TRBV7-9 and TRBJ2-3; D may be TRBD2 (6 bases). Germline V gene lookup returns CDR1 SEHNR and CDR2 FQNEAQ (reference sequence). V was cut by 2 bases and J by 4 bases, with 10 bases left in between. The CDR3 loop spans 14 amino acids.

This chain joins TRBV4-2 and TRBJ2-5; 7 bases line up with TRBD2. The J call is doubtful: the DNA matches TRBJ2-7 better. The CDR3 totals 14 residues. CDR1 and CDR2 from the germline V gene are LGHNA and YNFKEQ. The CDR3 loop reads CASSQGRELGEQYF. CDR3 DNA sequence: TGTGCCAGCAGCCAAGGGCGGGAGTTAGGCGAGCAGTACTTC.

This clone appeared a few times. This sequence joins TRBV6-5 and TRBJ2-7, with 10 bases lining up with TRBD1. CDR1 is MNHEY, CDR2 SVGAGI, per germline. There are 15 residues in the CDR3. V was clipped by 6 bases and J by 3 bases; unmatched bases: 8. The CDR3, as DNA: TGTGCCAGCAGGTACCGGGACAGGGGTGTCTACGAGCAGTACTTC. It specifies CASRYRDRGVYEQYF.

V and J are TRBV28 and TRBJ1-1; D possibly corresponds to TRBD1 (6 bases). The CDR3 spans 16 residues. The V and J ends lost 3 bases and 3 bases respectively, with 17 bases between them. Germline CDR1 reads MDHEN; CDR2 reads SYDVKM. This CDR3 is CASSLLAGNRDTEAFF. CDR3 bases: TGTGCCAGCAGTTTGTTGGCCGGGAACAGGGACACTGAAGCTTTCTTT.

This clone was counted once. This chain joins TRBV5-5 and TRBJ2-5; D is uncertain. The V end lost 1 base, the J end lost 7 bases, and 17 bases lay between the germline ends. Looked up from germline, CDR1 is SGHKS and CDR2 is YYEKEE (reference sequence). CDR3 length: 15 amino acids. The CDR3 sequence is CASSLPGREMGTQYF. Here the CDR3 DNA reads TGTGCCAGCAGCTTGCCTGGGCGTGAGATGGGGACCCAGTACTTC.

The V gene is TRBV9, the J gene TRBJ2-7; 10 positions match TRBD2. The DNA end lines up better with TRBJ2-1; the J call may be wrong. This CDR3 region has 13 residues. Germline assignment: CDR1 SGDLS and CDR2 YYNGEE. The chain's CDR3 is CASSLAGDNEQFF. The CDR3 DNA is TGTGCCAGCAGTCTAGCGGGGGACAATGAGCAGTTCTTC.

This rearrangement joins TRBV10-2 to TRBJ1-4; 8 bases fit TRBD1. The V gene's germline CDR1 is WSHSY and CDR2 SAAADI. J was trimmed by 7 bases and V by 4 bases; bases with no gene match: 8. The CDR3 totals 15 residues. The CDR3 protein is CASSATGGRVEKLFF. The CDR3, as DNA: TGCGCCAGCAGTGCCACAGGGGGACGGGTTGAAAAACTGTTTTTT.

This chain uses TRBV5-4 with TRBJ2-7; 8 nucleotides align to TRBD2. Germline loops: CDR1 SGHNT, CDR2 YYREEE (reference sequence). Unmatched junction bases numbered 7, after V lost 2 bases and J lost 6 bases. The CDR3 is 14 residues long. The CDR3 loop is CASSFSAGAFEQYF. The CDR3 region has the DNA TGTGCCAGCAGCTTCTCAGCGGGAGCCTTCGAGCAGTACTTC.

This clone was seen only a few times. The chain links TRBV27 to TRBJ2-4; TRBD2 might be the D (7 bases). Per germline, CDR1 MNHEY and CDR2 SMNVEV (reference sequence). The CDR3 loop spans 14 amino acids. V shed 6 bases and J shed 6 bases, with 15 bases lying between them. The CDR3 protein is CASSPGRGANIQYF. The CDR3 DNA sequence: TGTGCCAGCAGCCCCGGCCGGGGGGCAAACATTCAGTACTTC.

This chain links TRBV4-1 with TRBJ2-1, with TRBD2 matching over 9 bases. Unmatched junction bases numbered 4, after V lost 2 bases and J lost 2 bases. Germline values: CDR1 MGHRA, CDR2 YSYEKL. The CDR3 spans 16 residues. DNA for the CDR3: TGCGCCAGCAGCCAATCCCCTAGCGGGACCTACAATGAGCAGTTCTTC. Encoded protein: CASSQSPSGTYNEQFF.

V is TRBV9 and J is TRBJ2-5; no reliable D call. Gene TRBJ2-7 matches the end of the DNA better, so the J call may be wrong. Germline V CDR1 and CDR2: SGDLS, YYNGEE. The CDR3 is made up of 15 amino acids. DNA for the CDR3: TGTGCCAGCAGCGTAGACCCAGCGCGCCCCTACGAGCAGTACTTC. Its protein is CASSVDPARPYEQYF.

This rearrangement joins TRBV28 to TRBJ2-4, with D possibly being TRBD2 (7 bases). Between the trimmed V and J ends, which lost 3 bases and 7 bases, there was a span of 13 bases. Germline-derived CDR1 and CDR2 are MDHEN and SYDVKM. The CDR3 sequence is 14 residues long. CDR3 DNA sequence: TGTGCCAGCAGTTTCCGGGGGGCGCGGAACATTCAGTACTTC. This codes for CASSFRGARNIQYF.

The rearrangement links TRBV6-1 to TRBJ2-7; TRBD1 aligns across 9 bases. The germline V gene encodes CDR1 MNHNS and CDR2 SASEGT. The CDR3 covers 15 residues. V lost 5 bases, J lost 2 bases, and 7 bases stayed unmatched. CDR3 in amino acids: CASSTPGTGTYEQYF. The CDR3 DNA sequence: TGTGCCAGCAGTACTCCCGGGACAGGGACCTACGAGCAGTACTTC.

A single count supports this clone. The rearrangement joins TRBV5-1 to TRBJ2-7, with 12 bases lining up with TRBD2. V trimming: 5 bases; J trimming: 7 bases; junction bases outside the gene matches: 10. Per the germline V gene, CDR1 is SGHRS and CDR2 is YFSETQ. The CDR3 is 15 amino acids. The CDR3 coding sequence is TGCGCCAGCAGTCCGACTAGCGGGAGCTCAAGGGAGCAGTACTTC. Its protein is CASSPTSGSSREQYF.

Turning to this clone: Other DNA sequences within the sample encode an identical CDR3. The chain employs TRBV19 and TRBJ2-1; 11 nucleotides match TRBD2. Germline V gene data show CDR1 as LNHDA and CDR2 as SQIVND (reference sequence). This CDR3 comprises 15 residues. With V trimmed by 4 bases and J by 4 bases, 3 bases remained unmatched. CDR3 sequence (DNA): TGTGCCAGTAGTACCGGGACTAGCGGATACAATGAGCAGTTCTTC. Its protein is CASSTGTSGYNEQFF.

The CDR3 nucleotides read TGTGCCTTCAGGCCGGGAGCAGCAGATACGCAGTATTTT. This sequence encodes CAFRPGAADTQYF. The rearrangement joins TRBV30 to TRBJ2-3; tentative D call: TRBD2 (6 bases). Germline V lookup: CDR1 GTSNPN, CDR2 SVGIG (reference sequence). Trimming pared 7 bases from V and 4 bases from J, leaving 15 bases between. CDR3 length: 13 residues.

The chain joins TRBV11-3 to TRBJ2-3; 9 bases align to TRBD1. The CDR3 has 13 amino acids. Germline values: CDR1 SGHNT, CDR2 YENEEA. The J segment lost 2 bases and the V segment lost 8 bases, leaving 2 bases of the junction unmatched. The CDR3 is CASRDRDTDTQYF. The CDR3 DNA sequence: TGTGCCAGCCGGGACAGGGACACAGATACGCAGTATTTT. The full variable domain, completed using reference TRBV11-3 and TRBJ2-3, is EAGVVQSPRYKIIEKKQPVAFWCNPISGHNTLYWYLQNLGQGPELLIRYENEEAVDDSQLPKDRFSAERLKGVDSTLKIQPAELGDSAVYLCASRDRDTDTQYFGPGTRLTVL.

The chain has TRBV5-1 and TRBJ2-7; D unclear. Germline V lookup: CDR1 SGHRS, CDR2 YFSETQ. Between the trimmed V and J ends, which lost 2 bases and 3 bases, there was a span of 12 bases. The CDR3 is 14 amino acids. CDR3 loop: CASSFWAGSYEQYF. Here the CDR3 DNA reads TGCGCCAGCAGCTTCTGGGCCGGAAGCTACGAGCAGTACTTC.

This chain links TRBV7-2 with TRBJ1-4; maybe TRBD1 (6 bases). From germline, CDR1 is SGHTA and CDR2 FQGNSA. The CDR3 contains 15 residues. Trimming left V 5 bases short and J 6 bases short, with 16 bases between. CDR3 DNA: TGTGCCAGCAGCAGGGGGGGTCGGGGGGATGAAAAACTGTTTTTT. Amino acid sequence: CASSRGGRGDEKLFF. The variable domain in full, completed from reference TRBV7-2 and TRBJ1-4, reads GAGVSQSPSNKVTEKGKDVELRCDPISGHTALYWYRQSLGQGLEFLIYFQGNSAPDKSGLPSDRFSAERTGGSVSTLTIQRTQQEDSAVYLCASSRGGRGDEKLFFGSGTQLSVL.

The rearrangement uses TRBV5-4 and TRBJ2-2, with 9 bases fitting TRBD1. CDR1 is SGHNT and CDR2 is YYREEE in the germline V gene (reference sequence). This CDR3 contains 16 residues. V was pared by 1 base and J by 4 bases, with 5 bases of the junction left unmatched. The CDR3 reads CASSLPGQGRTGELFF. CDR3 in DNA: TGTGCCAGCAGCTTGCCGGGACAGGGTCGCACCGGGGAGCTGTTTTTT.

The V call is TRBV29-1, the J call TRBJ1-5; no clear D gene. The germline V and J ends were trimmed by 4 bases and 0 bases, with 7 bases remaining between them. The CDR3 is made up of 13 amino acids. The V gene's germline CDR1 is SQVTM and CDR2 ANQGSEA. The CDR3 loop is CSVAGNSNQPQHF. The CDR3 DNA reads as TGCAGCGTTGCGGGGAATAGCAATCAGCCCCAGCATTTT. The complete variable domain, with remaining parts taken from reference TRBV29-1 and TRBJ1-5, reads SAVISQKPSRDICQRGTSLTIQCQVDSQVTMMFWYRQQPGQSLTLIATANQGSEATYESGFVIDKFPISRPNLTFSTLTVSNMSPEDSSIYLCSVAGNSNQPQHFGDGTRLSIL.

V gene TRBV21-1 combines with J gene TRBJ2-1; the D call of TRBD2 is as the table states it, not checked on the DNA. TRBV21-1 is flagged as a pseudogene. The CDR3 is made up of 15 amino acids. In DNA, the CDR3 is TGTGCCAGCAGCAAAGTTGGGGGAGGTGGGAATGAGCAGTTCTTC. Translated: CASSKVGGGGNEQFF.

V gene TRBV7-9 combines with J gene TRBJ2-2; 9 positions agree with TRBD2. There are 14 residues in the CDR3. Per the germline V gene, CDR1 is SEHNR and CDR2 is FQNEAQ (reference sequence). The junction had 9 bases not matched to a gene; V was cut back by 8 bases and J by 8 bases. The CDR3: CASRGLAGVGELFF. The CDR3 DNA reads TGTGCCAGCCGAGGGTTAGCGGGAGTTGGGGAGCTGTTTTTT. Variable domain in full (rest from reference TRBV7-9 and TRBJ2-2): DTGVSQNPRHKITKRGQNVTFRCDPISEHNRLYWYRQTLGQGPEFLTYFQNEAQLEKSRLLSDRFSAERPKGSFSTLEIQRTEQGDSAMYLCASRGLAGVGELFFGEGSRLTVL.

CDR3 protein: CASSGTGYNEQFF. DNA for the CDR3: TGCGCCAGCAGTGGGACAGGGTACAATGAGCAGTTCTTC. The V call is TRBV10-1, the J call TRBJ2-1, with 8 bases matching TRBD1. CDR3 length: 13 residues. Germline V gives CDR1 WNHNN, CDR2 SYGVQD (reference sequence). J gave up 4 bases and V 4 bases, and 0 bases lay outside the gene matches.

This sequence joins TRBV4-2 and TRBJ2-1; D is possibly TRBD2 (5 bases). Deletions cut 0 bases from V and 4 bases from J, with 13 bases between. The CDR3 runs to 16 residues. The germline gives CDR1 LGHNA, CDR2 YNFKEQ. The CDR3 bases are TGTGCCAGCAGCCAAGACGAGGGATTAGGATACAATGAGCAGTTCTTC. Its protein product is CASSQDEGLGYNEQFF.

The V call is TRBV28, the J call TRBJ2-1; unclear D gene. This CDR3 region has 13 residues. V was pared by 5 bases and J by 7 bases, with 12 bases between. Germline V gene lookup returns CDR1 MDHEN and CDR2 SYDVKM. The CDR3 nucleotides read TGTGCCAGCAGTAGACTCGTTGTAAATGAGCAGTTCTTC. Encoded protein: CASSRLVVNEQFF.